Sequencing of this T cell receptor beta chain was carried out in a study of T cell changes during pregnancy in multiple sclerosis. Germline assignment: CDR1 SGHTS and CDR2 YDEGEE. V was trimmed by 5 bases and J by 4 bases, leaving 15 bases between them. The CDR3 sequence is 14 residues long. TCRdb keeps only in-frame clones here, not all; method: immunoSEQ multiplex PCR. The sample records 85,000 to 130,000 clones, around 92% being singletons. This receptor was obtained from a female donor with multiple sclerosis, enrolled in a pregnancy study. The specimen was peripheral blood, collected after pregnancy. The V and J genes are TRBV5-8 and TRBJ1-2; tentatively, D is TRBD1 (5 bases). CDR3 in amino acids: CASSMRGGIYGYTF. CDR3 DNA sequence: TGTGCCAGCAGTATGAGGGGCGGGATCTATGGCTACACCTTC.